The next 13 T cell receptor beta chains were all read from a single sample in a study of blood T cell repertoires in COVID-19. Profiled with immunoSEQ multiplex PCR; TCRdb holds only in-frame clones, not every one. The repertoire has 50,000 to 70,000 clones, around 87% of them found once; the top ten carry under 8%. Material for sequencing was peripheral blood. The receptor source for this set is a man between 60 and 70 years old with active or convalescent COVID-19.

The chain is built from TRBV19 and TRBJ2-3; D gene unclear. The CDR3 extends over 14 amino acids. Germline V lookup: CDR1 LNHDA, CDR2 SQIVND (reference sequence). Trimming stripped 7 bases from V and 4 bases from J, with 15 bases between. Here the CDR3 DNA reads TGTGCCAGTAAATCTGCGCAAGTGGCAGATACGCAGTATTTT. As protein: CASKSAQVADTQYF.

V usage is TRBV29-1 and J usage is TRBJ2-7; D gene uncertain. This CDR3 region has 12 residues. Germline V gene lookup returns CDR1 SQVTM and CDR2 ANQGSEA. Trimming took off 4 bases at V and 2 bases at J, with 9 bases between the two ends. Here the CDR3 reads CSVGASAYEQYF. In DNA, the CDR3 is TGCAGCGTTGGGGCGTCAGCCTACGAGCAGTACTTC.

The chain links TRBV9 to TRBJ2-2; 10 bases align to TRBD2. The CDR3 extends over 16 amino acids. J gave up 6 bases and V 2 bases, and 7 bases lay outside the gene matches. Germline V lookup: CDR1 SGDLS, CDR2 YYNGEE. The CDR3 spells CASSVPEGLASGELFF. The CDR3 bases are TGTGCCAGCAGCGTCCCTGAGGGACTAGCGTCCGGGGAGCTGTTTTTT. The complete variable domain, with remaining parts taken from reference TRBV9 and TRBJ2-2, reads DSGVTQTPKHLITATGQRVTLRCSPRSGDLSVYWYQQSLDQGLQFLIQYYNGEERAKGNILERFSAQQFPDLHSELNLSSLELGDSALYFCASSVPEGLASGELFFGEGSRLTVL.

The J gene is TRBJ1-6, the V gene TRBV6-1, with D possibly matching TRBD1 (6 bases). V was cut by 4 bases and J by 0 bases, with 10 bases left in between. The CDR3 has 16 amino acids. Looked up from germline, CDR1 is MNHNS and CDR2 is SASEGT. DNA of the CDR3: TGTGCCAGCAGTGGGGGGGGCAGCTCCTATAATTCACCCCTCCACTTT. It specifies CASSGGGSSYNSPLHF.

The V call is TRBV6-5, the J call TRBJ2-1; 10 bases align to TRBD2. Looked up from germline, CDR1 is MNHEY and CDR2 is SVGAGI. V trimming: 6 bases; J trimming: 12 bases; junction bases outside the gene matches: 5. The CDR3 is made up of 12 amino acids. This CDR3 is CASRASGGTQFF. The CDR3 DNA reads as TGTGCCAGCAGAGCTAGCGGGGGCACGCAGTTCTTC.

This clone was picked up a small number of times. This chain links TRBV5-1 with TRBJ1-1; a weak D match, TRBD1 (5 bases). Germline V gene lookup returns CDR1 SGHRS and CDR2 YFSETQ. This CDR3 region has 14 residues. Trimming stripped 2 bases from V and 2 bases from J, with 10 bases between. CDR3: CASSFQGRNTEAFF. The CDR3 DNA follows: TGCGCCAGCAGCTTTCAGGGAAGAAACACTGAAGCTTTCTTT. Combining the CDR3 with reference TRBV5-1 and TRBJ1-1 gives the whole variable domain KAGVTQTPRYLIKTRGQQVTLSCSPISGHRSVSWYQQTPGQGLQFLFEYFSETQRNKGNFPGRFSGRQFSNSRSEMNVSTLELGDSALYLCASSFQGRNTEAFFGQGTRLTVV.

This clone was observed once. The chain joins TRBV19 to TRBJ1-2; D is possibly TRBD1 (5 bases). Germline CDR1 LNHDA, CDR2 SQIVND (reference sequence). Trimming stripped 0 bases from V and 2 bases from J, with 22 bases between. CDR3 length: 19 amino acids. The CDR3 loop reads CASSIEVGAPGGANYGYTF. The CDR3 nucleotides are TGTGCCAGTAGTATAGAGGTCGGCGCGCCGGGAGGGGCCAACTATGGCTACACCTTC.

This chain uses TRBV19 with TRBJ1-5; 8 bases fit TRBD1. This CDR3 comprises 16 residues. With V trimmed by 3 bases and J by 1 base, 5 bases remained unmatched. Per germline, CDR1 LNHDA and CDR2 SQIVND (reference sequence). CDR3 region: CASSIIDRGSNQPQHF. The CDR3 nucleotides read TGTGCCAGTAGTATTATAGACAGGGGAAGCAATCAGCCCCAGCATTTT.

V is TRBV5-1 and J is TRBJ1-4; TRBD1 agrees at 8 bases. Trimming removed 0 bases from V and 0 bases from J; junction bases left unmatched: 10. This CDR3 is 19 amino acids long. The germline V gene has CDR1 SGHRS and CDR2 YFSETQ. CDR3 amino acids: CASSLVPQGARATNEKLFF. CDR3 nucleotide sequence: TGCGCCAGCAGCTTGGTTCCGCAGGGGGCTAGGGCAACTAATGAAAAACTGTTTTTT.

The chain recombines TRBV14 with TRBJ2-7; 8 nucleotides match TRBD1. Germline values: CDR1 SGHDN, CDR2 FVKESK. CDR3 length: 13 amino acids. V shed 2 bases, J shed 6 bases, and the junction held 3 bases outside the gene matches. CDR3 protein: CASSQPGTGEQYF. The CDR3 region has the DNA TGTGCCAGCAGCCAACCAGGGACAGGCGAGCAGTACTTC. Filled out from reference TRBV14 and TRBJ2-7, the complete variable domain reads EAGVTQFPSHSVIEKGQTVTLRCDPISGHDNLYWYRRVMGKEIKFLLHFVKESKQDESGMPNNRFLAERTGGTYSTLKVQPAELEDSGVYFCASSQPGTGEQYFGPGTRLTVT.

There are a few counts of this clone. The J gene is TRBJ2-1, the V gene TRBV28; TRBD2 agrees at 8 bases. This CDR3 is built from 19 residues. Per the germline V gene, CDR1 is MDHEN and CDR2 is SYDVKM. V gave up 2 bases and J gave up 5 bases; unmatched junction bases: 17. The CDR3 spells CASSLRRQGSGRGDNEQFF. The CDR3 coding sequence is TGTGCCAGCAGTTTAAGGCGGCAGGGGAGCGGGAGAGGCGACAATGAGCAGTTCTTC.

This clone is a singleton in its sample. In nucleotides, the CDR3 is TGTGCCAGCTCAGAGGGCAGTACTAATGGCTACACCTTC. This sequence encodes CASSEGSTNGYTF. The chain joins TRBV18 to TRBJ1-2; D gene ambiguous. The CDR3 totals 13 residues. The germline V and J ends were trimmed by 5 bases and 6 bases, with 13 bases remaining between them. CDR1 is KGHSH, CDR2 LQKENI, per germline.

The chain recombines TRBV11-2 with TRBJ1-1; 8 bases match TRBD1. Germline V gives CDR1 SGHAT, CDR2 FQNNGV. Unmatched junction bases numbered 8, after V lost 4 bases and J lost 4 bases. CDR3 length: 15 amino acids. The CDR3: CASSSSTGAATEAFF. The CDR3, as DNA: TGTGCCAGCAGCTCCTCGACAGGGGCTGCCACTGAAGCTTTCTTT.